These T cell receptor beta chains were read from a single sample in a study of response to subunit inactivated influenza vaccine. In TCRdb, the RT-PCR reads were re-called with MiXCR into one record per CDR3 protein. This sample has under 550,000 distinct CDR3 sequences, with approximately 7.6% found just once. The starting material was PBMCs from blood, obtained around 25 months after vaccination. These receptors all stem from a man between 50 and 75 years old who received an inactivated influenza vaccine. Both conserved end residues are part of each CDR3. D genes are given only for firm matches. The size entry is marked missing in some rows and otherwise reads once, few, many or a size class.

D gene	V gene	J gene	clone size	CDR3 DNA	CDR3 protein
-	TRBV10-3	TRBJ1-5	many	TGTGCCATCAGTGACAGTTGGGCTGAGGGCAATCAGCCCCAGCATTTT	CAISDSWAEGNQPQHF
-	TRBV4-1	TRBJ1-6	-	TGCGCCAGCAGCCAGATCCTTCGACAGACCCTCCACTTT	CASSQILRQTLHF
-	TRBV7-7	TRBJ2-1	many	TGTGCTAGCAGCTTAAATCTGCACAATGAGCAGTTCTTC	CASSLNLHNEQFF
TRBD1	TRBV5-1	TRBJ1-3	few	TGCGCCAGCAGCAATAGACAGGGCAATGGAAACACCATATATTTT	CASSNRQGNGNTIYF
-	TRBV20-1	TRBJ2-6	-	TGCAGTGCTTCCCAGGGGTCCGGGGCCAACGTCCTGACTTTC	CSASQGSGANVLTF
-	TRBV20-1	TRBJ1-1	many	TGCAGTGCTAGAGAGATAACCGGGGTTGGGACTGAAGCTTTCTTT	CSAREITGVGTEAFF
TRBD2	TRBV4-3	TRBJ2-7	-	TGCGCCAGCAGCCAAGTTCATACACTAGCGGGGTCCCATGTATACGAGCAGTACTTC	CASSQVHTLAGSHVYEQYF
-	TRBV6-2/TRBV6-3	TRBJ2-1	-	TGTGCCAGCAGTTACGGATCGGGAGTAGCCAATGAGCAGTTCTTC	CASSYGSGVANEQFF
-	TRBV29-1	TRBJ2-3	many	TGCAGCGTTGCCGGGATCGTAACAGATACGCAGTATTTT	CSVAGIVTDTQYF
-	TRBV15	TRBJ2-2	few	TGTGCCACCAGCAGAGACAGCGAAACCGGGGAGCTGTTTTTT	CATSRDSETGELFF
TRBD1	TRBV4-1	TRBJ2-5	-	TGCGCCAGCAGCCGAACGGAAGGGGGCACGGAGACCCAGTACTTC	CASSRTEGGTETQYF
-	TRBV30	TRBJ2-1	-	TGTGCCTGGACGGGATTGGACAATGAGCAGTTCTTC	CAWTGLDNEQFF
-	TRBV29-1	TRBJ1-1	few	TGCAGCGTTGAGGGCCTGGAAAACACTGAAGCTTTCTTT	CSVEGLENTEAFF
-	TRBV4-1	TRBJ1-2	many	TGCGCCAGCAGCCAAGGGGAGTGGCGGGGCGCTGGCTATGGCTACACCTTC	CASSQGEWRGAGYGYTF
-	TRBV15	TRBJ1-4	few	TGTGCCACCAGCAACCGTCAGGGGTCTAATGAAAAACTGTTTTTT	CATSNRQGSNEKLFF
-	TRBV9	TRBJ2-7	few	TGTGCCAGCAGCGTAGGCTCAAGTGGCGAGCAGTACTTC	CASSVGSSGEQYF
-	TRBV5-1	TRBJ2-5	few	TGCGCCAGCACCCCCGGGGCGGGGTTCTCCCAAGAGACCCAGTACTTC	CASTPGAGFSQETQYF
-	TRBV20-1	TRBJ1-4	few	TGCAGTGCTAGAGATATAGATGAAAAACTGTTTTTT	CSARDIDEKLFF
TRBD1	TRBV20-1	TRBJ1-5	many	TGCAGTGCTAGAGAACGACAGGGAGGCCAGCCCCAGCATTTT	CSARERQGGQPQHF
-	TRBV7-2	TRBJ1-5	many	TGTGCCAGCAGCCTTAGGGGTCGGGGCAATCAGCCCCAGCATTTT	CASSLRGRGNQPQHF